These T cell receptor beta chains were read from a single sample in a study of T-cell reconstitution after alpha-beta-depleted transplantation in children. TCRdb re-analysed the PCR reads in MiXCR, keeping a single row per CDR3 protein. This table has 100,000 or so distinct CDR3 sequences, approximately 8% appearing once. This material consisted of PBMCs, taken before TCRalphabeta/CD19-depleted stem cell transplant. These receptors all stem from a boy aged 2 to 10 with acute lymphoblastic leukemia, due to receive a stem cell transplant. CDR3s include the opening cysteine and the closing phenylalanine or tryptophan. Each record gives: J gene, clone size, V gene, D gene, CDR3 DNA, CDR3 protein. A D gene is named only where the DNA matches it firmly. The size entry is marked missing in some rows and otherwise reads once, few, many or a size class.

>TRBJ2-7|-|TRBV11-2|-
TGTGCCAGCAGCTCCCTCCGGGTGGCGGGGGAGCAGTACTTC
CASSSLRVAGEQYF
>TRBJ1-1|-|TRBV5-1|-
TGCGCCAGCAGCTGGACGGACAGTCTTAACACTGAAGCTTTCTTT
CASSWTDSLNTEAFF
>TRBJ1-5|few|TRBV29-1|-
TGCAGCGTTGTGCTGGGGCCCGTTCAGCATTTT
CSVVLGPVQHF
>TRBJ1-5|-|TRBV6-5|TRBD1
TGTGCCAGCAGTTACCCCCGCCAGGGGGTTACCCCAAATCAGCCCCAGCATTTT
CASSYPRQGVTPNQPQHF
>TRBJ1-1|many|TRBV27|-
TGTGCCAGCAGTCCCTATTCGGGGAGGGCTTTCTTT
CASSPYSGRAFF
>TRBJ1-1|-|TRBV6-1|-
TGTGCCAGCAGTGAGAGCTCGACAGTTCAGAACACTGAAGCTTTCTTT
CASSESSTVQNTEAFF
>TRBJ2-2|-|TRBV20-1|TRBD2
TGCAGTGCTAGAGATCCCGGGAGCGGGGCGTTCACCGGGGAGCTGTTTTTT
CSARDPGSGAFTGELFF
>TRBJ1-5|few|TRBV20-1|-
TGCAGTGTCAGTGAGGGTCGTTCTATCACGCCCCAGCATTTT
CSVSEGRSITPQHF
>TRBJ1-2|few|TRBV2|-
TGTGCCAGCAGTGTAGCCTATGGCTACACCTTC
CASSVAYGYTF
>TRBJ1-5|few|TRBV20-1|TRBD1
TGCAGTGTTTCAGGGGGCGCTCAGCCCCAGCATTTT
CSVSGGAQPQHF
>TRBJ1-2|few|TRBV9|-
TGTGCCAGCAGCGTAGCTGGGGGCGCGGGTGGCTACACCTTC
CASSVAGGAGGYTF
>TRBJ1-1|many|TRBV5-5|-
TGTGCCAGCAGCCGCCTCGCAGGAGACACTGAAGCTTTCTTT
CASSRLAGDTEAFF
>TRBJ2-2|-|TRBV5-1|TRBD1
TGCGCCAGCAGCTTTAGGACAGGGGGGCAGGCCGGGGAGCTGTTTTTT
CASSFRTGGQAGELFF
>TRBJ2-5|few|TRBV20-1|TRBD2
TGCAGTGCTCGGGGGCGGGGGGTTCGAGAGACCCAGTACTTC
CSARGRGVRETQYF
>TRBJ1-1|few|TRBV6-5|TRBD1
TGTGCCAGCAGTCCCTGGGCAGGGGGGATTGAAGCTTTCTTT
CASSPWAGGIEAFF
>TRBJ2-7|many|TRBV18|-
TGTGCCAGCTCACCGGACTCGGCCGAGCAGTACTTC
CASSPDSAEQYF
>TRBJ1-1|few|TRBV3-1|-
TGTGCCAGCAGCCAATACCCCACAGGCAACACTGAAGCTTTCTTT
CASSQYPTGNTEAFF
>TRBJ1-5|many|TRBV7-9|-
TGTGCCAGCAGCTCCCCCGGGTCGGAGTATCAGCCCCAGCATTTT
CASSSPGSEYQPQHF
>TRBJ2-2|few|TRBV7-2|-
TGTGCCAGCACCCCCCTCGGAGGGGGCGGCACCGGGGAGCTGTTTTTT
CASTPLGGGGTGELFF
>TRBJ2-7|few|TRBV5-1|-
TGCGCCAGCAGCTTGGTAGACAGTTTAAGCGACGAGCAGTACTTC
CASSLVDSLSDEQYF
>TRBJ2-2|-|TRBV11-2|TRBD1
TGTGCCAGCAGCCACAGGGGGGGGGAGCTGTTTTTT
CASSHRGGELFF
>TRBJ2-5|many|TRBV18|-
TGTGCCAGCTCACCACCAATCGGACAGCAAGAGACCCAGTACTTC
CASSPPIGQQETQYF
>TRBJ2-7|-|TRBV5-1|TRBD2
TGCGCCAGCAGCTTGGCTAGCGGGGGGATGTACGAGCAGTACTTC
CASSLASGGMYEQYF
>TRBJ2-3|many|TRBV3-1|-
TGTGCCAGCAGTCTCTCACGAGATACGCAGTATTTT
CASSLSRDTQYF
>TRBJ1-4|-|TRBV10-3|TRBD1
TGTGCCACGTCCGGGACAGGGGGCGAGAGGAAAGAAAAACTGTTTTTT
CATSGTGGERKEKLFF
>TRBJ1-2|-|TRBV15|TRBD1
TGTGCCACCAGCAGAGACCTCACCGGGACAGGGTATCTCTATGGCTACACCTTC
CATSRDLTGTGYLYGYTF
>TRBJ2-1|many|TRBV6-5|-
TGTGCCAGCAGCCTTAGTTCCCGCCCGCTAAATGAGCAGTTCTTC
CASSLSSRPLNEQFF
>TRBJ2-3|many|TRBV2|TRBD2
TGTGCCAGCAGCGACAGCGGGGTAGGCGCAGATACGCAGTATTTT
CASSDSGVGADTQYF
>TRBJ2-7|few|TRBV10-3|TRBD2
TGTGCCATCAGTGGAGGGGAGACTAGCGGGGAGGACGAGCAGTACTTC
CAISGGETSGEDEQYF
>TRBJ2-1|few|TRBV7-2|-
TGTGCCAGCAGCGCGGACTCTTACAATGAGCAGTTCTTC
CASSADSYNEQFF
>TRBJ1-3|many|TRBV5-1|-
TGCGCCAGCAGCCCCGGAGGGCAGCCGACGGGAAACACCATATATTTT
CASSPGGQPTGNTIYF
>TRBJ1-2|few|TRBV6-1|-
TGTGCCAGCAGTCCCGGAGGAGGGATCGGCAACTATGGCTACACCTTC
CASSPGGGIGNYGYTF
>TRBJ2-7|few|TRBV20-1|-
TGCAGTGCTAGAGGTGGGACGGCCTCCTACGAGCAGTACTTC
CSARGGTASYEQYF
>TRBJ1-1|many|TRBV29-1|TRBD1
TGCAGCGTTGAAACCTCCAAGGGACAGCATAACACTGAAGCTTTCTTT
CSVETSKGQHNTEAFF
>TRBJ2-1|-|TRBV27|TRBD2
TGTGCCAGCAGCCAGACTAGCGGGGGGGCCTCGTCTGACAATGAGCAGTTCTTC
CASSQTSGGASSDNEQFF
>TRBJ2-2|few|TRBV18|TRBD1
TGTGCCAGCTCACCACAGAAGGGGGCAGAGACCGGGGAGCTGTTTTTT
CASSPQKGAETGELFF
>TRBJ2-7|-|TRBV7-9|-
TGTGCCAGCAGCCCGGGGAATACCTACGAGCAGTACTTC
CASSPGNTYEQYF
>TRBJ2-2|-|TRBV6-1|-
TGTGCCAGCTCGAGATGGGCCGGGGAGCTGTTTTTT
CASSRWAGELFF
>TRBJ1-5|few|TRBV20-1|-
TGCAGTGCTAGAGATACACGGGGCAATCAGCCCCAGCATTTT
CSARDTRGNQPQHF
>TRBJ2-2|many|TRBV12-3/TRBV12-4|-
TGTGCCAGCAGCAGATCCCCCACCGGGGAGCTGTTTTTT
CASSRSPTGELFF
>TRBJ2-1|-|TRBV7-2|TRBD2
TGTGCCAGCAGCCTAAGCGGGGAGGGACTTCAATACAATGAGCAGTTCTTC
CASSLSGEGLQYNEQFF
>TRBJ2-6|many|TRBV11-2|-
TGTGCCAGCAGCTTAGTTGGGGCCAACGTCCTGACTTTC
CASSLVGANVLTF
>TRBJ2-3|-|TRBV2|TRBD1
TGTGCCAGCAGTGAATCAGGGGGTGGCACAGATACGCAGTATTTT
CASSESGGGTDTQYF
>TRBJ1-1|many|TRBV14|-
TGTGCCAGCAGCCTTATCCGGGGCATGAACACTGAAGCTTTCTTT
CASSLIRGMNTEAFF
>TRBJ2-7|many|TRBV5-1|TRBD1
TGCGCCAGCAGCGCCGGGACAGCGAGGGGCGAGCAGTACTTC
CASSAGTARGEQYF